Listed below are T cell receptor beta chains from one sample, sequenced in a study of T-cell memory formation after mild COVID-19. TCRdb used MiXCR to reprocess the 5' RACE reads, holding one entry per CDR3 protein. The data contain roughly 320,000 distinct CDR3 sequences, 25% to 30% of them singletons. The sequencing input was PBMCs or a T cell subset sorted from them (not recorded which). All receptors come from an adult woman who had mild COVID-19 (a few samples of this study predate the infection). Cell type and time point are not known. Both conserved end residues are part of each CDR3. The order of the fields is V gene, D gene, J gene, clone size, CDR3 length, CDR3 protein, CDR3 DNA. D genes are given only for firm matches. Expanded clones get a size class; other rows say once, few or many, or leave the size out.

V gene: TRBV18
D gene: .
J gene: TRBJ1-1
clone size: .
CDR3 length: 15
CDR3 protein: CASSPQAGSNTEAFF
CDR3 DNA: TGTGCCAGCTCACCACAGGCAGGGTCGAACACTGAAGCTTTCTTT

V gene: TRBV18
D gene: TRBD2
J gene: TRBJ2-1
clone size: .
CDR3 length: 11
CDR3 protein: CASSTGTSKFF
CDR3 DNA: TGTGCCAGCTCAACCGGGACTAGCAAGTTCTTC

V gene: TRBV4-3
D gene: .
J gene: TRBJ2-7
clone size: few
CDR3 length: 12
CDR3 protein: CASSPGGMEQYF
CDR3 DNA: TGCGCCAGCAGCCCCGGCGGGATGGAGCAGTACTTC

V gene: TRBV28
D gene: TRBD1
J gene: TRBJ1-2
clone size: few
CDR3 length: 14
CDR3 protein: CASSLLGQGRQNTF
CDR3 DNA: TGTGCCAGCAGTTTATTGGGACAGGGGAGACAGAACACCTTC

V gene: TRBV12-3/TRBV12-4
D gene: .
J gene: TRBJ1-1
clone size: many
CDR3 length: 15
CDR3 protein: CASSLTDRPSTEAFF
CDR3 DNA: TGTGCCAGCAGTTTAACTGACAGGCCGAGCACTGAAGCTTTCTTT

V gene: TRBV24-1
D gene: TRBD2
J gene: TRBJ2-3
clone size: few
CDR3 length: 17
CDR3 protein: CATSEGTSGWTTDTQYF
CDR3 DNA: TGTGCCACCAGTGAGGGGACTAGCGGGTGGACTACAGATACGCAGTATTTT

V gene: TRBV5-4
D gene: .
J gene: TRBJ2-3
clone size: .
CDR3 length: 14
CDR3 protein: CASSLPVPTDTQYF
CDR3 DNA: TGTGCCAGCAGCTTGCCGGTGCCCACAGATACGCAGTATTTT

V gene: TRBV4-1
D gene: .
J gene: TRBJ2-1
clone size: .
CDR3 length: 15
CDR3 protein: CASSQGGGTQNEQFF
CDR3 DNA: TGCGCCAGCAGCCAAGGTGGGGGAACTCAGAATGAGCAGTTCTTC

V gene: TRBV24-1
D gene: .
J gene: TRBJ1-3
clone size: many
CDR3 length: 14
CDR3 protein: CATSIDGSANTIYF
CDR3 DNA: TGTGCCACCAGTATCGACGGATCTGCAAACACCATATATTTT

V gene: TRBV11-3
D gene: TRBD2
J gene: TRBJ2-2
clone size: many
CDR3 length: 15
CDR3 protein: CASRPQSGAGGELFF
CDR3 DNA: TGTGCCAGCAGACCTCAAAGCGGGGCTGGCGGGGAGCTGTTTTTT

V gene: TRBV24-1
D gene: TRBD1
J gene: TRBJ1-5
clone size: .
CDR3 length: 14
CDR3 protein: CATSSGQGEQPQHF
CDR3 DNA: TGTGCCACCAGCTCCGGACAGGGCGAGCAGCCCCAGCATTTT

V gene: TRBV7-9
D gene: .
J gene: TRBJ1-1
clone size: few
CDR3 length: 17
CDR3 protein: CASSPAAGDYMNTEAFF
CDR3 DNA: TGTGCCAGCAGCCCAGCGGCGGGGGATTACATGAACACTGAAGCTTTCTTT

V gene: TRBV29-1
D gene: TRBD1
J gene: TRBJ1-1
clone size: .
CDR3 length: 11
CDR3 protein: CSVVTGGEAFF
CDR3 DNA: TGCAGCGTTGTTACAGGGGGCGAAGCTTTCTTT

V gene: TRBV12-3/TRBV12-4
D gene: TRBD1
J gene: TRBJ1-2
clone size: few
CDR3 length: 14
CDR3 protein: CASRQGVGRYGYTF
CDR3 DNA: TGTGCCAGCAGACAGGGGGTTGGTCGCTATGGCTACACCTTC

V gene: TRBV27
D gene: .
J gene: TRBJ2-5
clone size: .
CDR3 length: 11
CDR3 protein: CASSRIHAQYF
CDR3 DNA: TGTGCCAGCAGTCGAATCCACGCGCAGTACTTC

V gene: TRBV7-7
D gene: .
J gene: TRBJ1-4
clone size: .
CDR3 length: 15
CDR3 protein: CASSATALKGEKLFF
CDR3 DNA: TGTGCCAGCAGCGCGACAGCATTGAAGGGAGAAAAACTGTTTTTT

V gene: TRBV20-1
D gene: TRBD2
J gene: TRBJ2-5
clone size: .
CDR3 length: 13
CDR3 protein: CSAIYGGGETQYF
CDR3 DNA: TGCAGTGCTATCTATGGGGGGGGTGAGACCCAGTACTTC

V gene: TRBV7-9
D gene: .
J gene: TRBJ2-7
clone size: .
CDR3 length: 15
CDR3 protein: CASSLADRAGYEQYF
CDR3 DNA: TGTGCCAGCAGCTTAGCGGACCGGGCGGGCTACGAGCAGTACTTC

V gene: TRBV10-3
D gene: TRBD1
J gene: TRBJ2-4
clone size: many
CDR3 length: 12
CDR3 protein: CAVTTGIGIQYF
CDR3 DNA: TGTGCCGTTACGACAGGGATCGGCATTCAGTACTTC

V gene: TRBV15
D gene: TRBD1
J gene: TRBJ2-7
clone size: .
CDR3 length: 15
CDR3 protein: CATSRDRSGQRMEYF
CDR3 DNA: TGTGCCACCAGCAGAGATCGGTCGGGACAGCGCATGGAGTACTTC

V gene: TRBV19
D gene: .
J gene: TRBJ2-5
clone size: once
CDR3 length: 15
CDR3 protein: CASSIGTLYQETQYF
CDR3 DNA: TGTGCCAGTAGTATTGGGACACTGTACCAAGAGACCCAGTACTTC

V gene: TRBV2
D gene: .
J gene: TRBJ1-1
clone size: few
CDR3 length: 14
CDR3 protein: CASSDPGFNTEAFF
CDR3 DNA: TGTGCCAGCAGTGACCCGGGGTTTAACACTGAAGCTTTCTTT

V gene: TRBV5-1
D gene: TRBD1
J gene: TRBJ1-2
clone size: .
CDR3 length: 15
CDR3 protein: CASSGGTGTVYGYTF
CDR3 DNA: TGCGCCAGCAGCGGCGGGACAGGGACCGTCTATGGCTACACCTTC

V gene: TRBV4-2
D gene: .
J gene: TRBJ1-1
clone size: .
CDR3 length: 14
CDR3 protein: CASSQAEGLAEAFF
CDR3 DNA: TGTGCCAGCAGCCAAGCCGAGGGCCTGGCTGAAGCTTTCTTT

V gene: TRBV12-3/TRBV12-4
D gene: .
J gene: TRBJ1-4
clone size: few
CDR3 length: 13
CDR3 protein: CASSILGRDELFF
CDR3 DNA: TGTGCCAGCAGTATCCTCGGGAGGGATGAACTGTTTTTT

V gene: TRBV12-3/TRBV12-4
D gene: .
J gene: TRBJ2-5
clone size: .
CDR3 length: 13
CDR3 protein: CASSLSWEETQYF
CDR3 DNA: TGTGCCAGCAGTTTATCGTGGGAAGAGACCCAGTACTTC

V gene: TRBV11-3
D gene: .
J gene: TRBJ2-7
clone size: .
CDR3 length: 15
CDR3 protein: CASSPTGDRTYEQYF
CDR3 DNA: TGTGCCAGCAGCCCTACCGGGGACCGTACCTACGAGCAGTACTTC

V gene: TRBV25-1
D gene: .
J gene: TRBJ2-7
clone size: .
CDR3 length: 15
CDR3 protein: CASSEYRDASYEQYF
CDR3 DNA: TGTGCCAGCAGTGAATATAGGGATGCCTCCTACGAGCAGTACTTC

V gene: TRBV20-1
D gene: .
J gene: TRBJ2-5
clone size: .
CDR3 length: 14
CDR3 protein: CSARSWRRQETQYF
CDR3 DNA: TGCAGTGCTAGATCCTGGCGGCGCCAAGAGACCCAGTACTTC

V gene: TRBV10-3
D gene: TRBD1
J gene: TRBJ2-7
clone size: few
CDR3 length: 17
CDR3 protein: CAISGAPDRGGWYEQYF
CDR3 DNA: TGTGCCATCAGTGGGGCTCCAGACAGGGGCGGCTGGTACGAGCAGTACTTC

V gene: TRBV7-8
D gene: .
J gene: TRBJ2-2
clone size: .
CDR3 length: 17
CDR3 protein: CASSLRDRAGGTGELFF
CDR3 DNA: TGTGCCAGCAGCTTAAGGGACAGGGCGGGGGGCACCGGGGAGCTGTTTTTT